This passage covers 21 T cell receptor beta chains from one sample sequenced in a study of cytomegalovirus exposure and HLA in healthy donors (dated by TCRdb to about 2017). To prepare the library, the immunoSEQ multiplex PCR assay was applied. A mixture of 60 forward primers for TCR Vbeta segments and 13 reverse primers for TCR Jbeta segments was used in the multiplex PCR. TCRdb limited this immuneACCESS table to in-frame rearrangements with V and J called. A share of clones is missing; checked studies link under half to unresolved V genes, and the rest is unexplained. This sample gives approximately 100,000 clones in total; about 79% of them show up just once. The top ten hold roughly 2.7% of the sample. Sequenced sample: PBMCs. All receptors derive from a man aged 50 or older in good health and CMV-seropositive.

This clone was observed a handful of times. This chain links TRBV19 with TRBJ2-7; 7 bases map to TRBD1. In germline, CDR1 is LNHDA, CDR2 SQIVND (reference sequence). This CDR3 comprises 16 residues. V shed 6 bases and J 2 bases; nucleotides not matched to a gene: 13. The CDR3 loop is CASRGPERGQTYEQYF. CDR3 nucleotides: TGTGCCAGTAGGGGGCCGGAGAGGGGACAGACCTACGAGCAGTACTTC.

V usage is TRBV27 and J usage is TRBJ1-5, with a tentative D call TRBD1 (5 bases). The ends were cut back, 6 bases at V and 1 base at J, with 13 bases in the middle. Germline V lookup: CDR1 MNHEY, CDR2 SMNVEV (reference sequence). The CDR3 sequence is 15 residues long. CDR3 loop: CASSWGGGSNQPQHF. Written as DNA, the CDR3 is TGTGCCAGCAGCTGGGGGGGTGGGAGCAATCAGCCCCAGCATTTT.

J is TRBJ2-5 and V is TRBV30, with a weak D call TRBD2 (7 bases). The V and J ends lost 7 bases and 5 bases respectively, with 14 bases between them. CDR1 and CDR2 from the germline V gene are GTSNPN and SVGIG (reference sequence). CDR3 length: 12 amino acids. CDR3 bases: TGTGCCTATGGGGGGGGCGGGGAGACCCAGTACTTC. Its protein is CAYGGGGETQYF.

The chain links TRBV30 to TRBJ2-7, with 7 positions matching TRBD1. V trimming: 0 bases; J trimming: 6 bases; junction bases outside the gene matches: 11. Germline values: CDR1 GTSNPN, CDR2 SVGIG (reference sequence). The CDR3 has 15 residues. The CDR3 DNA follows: TGTGCCTGGAGTGTATGGGCAGGGGGAATGGGCGAGCAGTACTTC. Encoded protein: CAWSVWAGGMGEQYF.

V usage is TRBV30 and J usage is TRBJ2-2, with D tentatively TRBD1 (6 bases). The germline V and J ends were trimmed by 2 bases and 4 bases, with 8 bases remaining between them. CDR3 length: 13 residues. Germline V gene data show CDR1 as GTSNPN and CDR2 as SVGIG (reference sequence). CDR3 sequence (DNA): TGTGCCTGGAGTTCCAGGGGCACCGGGGAGCTGTTTTTT. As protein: CAWSSRGTGELFF.

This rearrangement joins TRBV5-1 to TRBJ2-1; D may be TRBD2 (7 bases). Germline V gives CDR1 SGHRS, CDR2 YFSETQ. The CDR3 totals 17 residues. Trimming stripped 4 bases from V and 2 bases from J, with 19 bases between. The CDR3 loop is CASSAPLGGATYNEQFF. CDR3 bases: TGCGCCAGCAGCGCCCCCCTTGGGGGGGCCACCTACAATGAGCAGTTCTTC.

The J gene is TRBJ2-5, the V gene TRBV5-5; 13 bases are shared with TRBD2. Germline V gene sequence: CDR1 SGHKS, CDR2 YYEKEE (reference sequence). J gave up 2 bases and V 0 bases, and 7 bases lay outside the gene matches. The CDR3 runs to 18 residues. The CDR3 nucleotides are TGTGCCAGCAGCTTGGGGACTAGCGGGGGCCCTCCACAAGAGACCCAGTACTTC. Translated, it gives CASSLGTSGGPPQETQYF.

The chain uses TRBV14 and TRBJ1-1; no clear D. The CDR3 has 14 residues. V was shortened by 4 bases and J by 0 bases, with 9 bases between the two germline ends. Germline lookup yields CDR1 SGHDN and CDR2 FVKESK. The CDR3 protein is CASSPPTVNTEAFF. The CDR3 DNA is TGTGCCAGCAGCCCACCGACTGTGAACACTGAAGCTTTCTTT.

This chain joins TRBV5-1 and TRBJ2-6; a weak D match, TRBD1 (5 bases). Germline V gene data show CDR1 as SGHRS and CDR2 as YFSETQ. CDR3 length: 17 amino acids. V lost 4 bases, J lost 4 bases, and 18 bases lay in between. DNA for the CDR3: TGCGCCAGCAGCGTTGAAGGGGTCCAAACCGGGGCCAACGTCCTGACTTTC. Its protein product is CASSVEGVQTGANVLTF.

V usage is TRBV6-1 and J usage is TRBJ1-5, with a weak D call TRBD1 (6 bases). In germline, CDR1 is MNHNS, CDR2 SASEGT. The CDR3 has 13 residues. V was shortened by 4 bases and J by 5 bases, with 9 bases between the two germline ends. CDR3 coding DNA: TGTGCCAGCAGTGTGGCAGGGGATCAGCCCCAGCATTTT. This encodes CASSVAGDQPQHF.

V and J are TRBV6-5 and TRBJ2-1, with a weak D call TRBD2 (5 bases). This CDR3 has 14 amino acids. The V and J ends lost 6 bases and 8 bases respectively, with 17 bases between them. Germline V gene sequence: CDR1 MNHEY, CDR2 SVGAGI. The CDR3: CASRTPGISHEQFF. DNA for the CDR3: TGTGCCAGCAGGACACCCGGGATTTCTCATGAGCAGTTCTTC.

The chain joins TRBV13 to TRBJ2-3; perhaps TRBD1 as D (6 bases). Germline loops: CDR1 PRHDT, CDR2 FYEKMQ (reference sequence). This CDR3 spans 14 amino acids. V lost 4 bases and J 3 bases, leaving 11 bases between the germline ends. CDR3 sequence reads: CASSSVTGTDTQYF. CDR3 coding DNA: TGTGCCAGCAGCTCGGTTACAGGGACAGATACGCAGTATTTT.

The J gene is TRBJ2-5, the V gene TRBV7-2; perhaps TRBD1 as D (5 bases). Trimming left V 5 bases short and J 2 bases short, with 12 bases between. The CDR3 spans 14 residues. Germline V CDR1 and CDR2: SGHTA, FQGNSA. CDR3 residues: CASSRQLRQETQYF. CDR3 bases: TGTGCCAGCAGCCGACAGCTTAGGCAAGAGACCCAGTACTTC.

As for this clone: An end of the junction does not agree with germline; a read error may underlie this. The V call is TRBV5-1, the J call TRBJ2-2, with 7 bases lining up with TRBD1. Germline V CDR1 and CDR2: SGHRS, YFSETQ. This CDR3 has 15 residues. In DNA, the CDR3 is TGCGCCAGCAGCTTGGTACAGGGGAACGCCGGGGAGCTGTTTTTT. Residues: CASSLVQGNAGELFF.

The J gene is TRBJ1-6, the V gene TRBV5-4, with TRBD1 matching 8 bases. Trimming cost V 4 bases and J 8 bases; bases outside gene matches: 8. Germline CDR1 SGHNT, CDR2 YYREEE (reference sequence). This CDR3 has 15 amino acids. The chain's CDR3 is CASSLDRGGYSPLHF. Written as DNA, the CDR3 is TGTGCCAGCAGCCTCGACAGGGGTGGGTATTCACCCCTCCACTTT. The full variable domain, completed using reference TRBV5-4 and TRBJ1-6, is ETGVTQSPTHLIKTRGQQVTLRCSSQSGHNTVSWYQQALGQGPQFIFQYYREEENGRGNFPPRFSGLQFPNYSSELNVNALELDDSALYLCASSLDRGGYSPLHFGNGTRLTVT.

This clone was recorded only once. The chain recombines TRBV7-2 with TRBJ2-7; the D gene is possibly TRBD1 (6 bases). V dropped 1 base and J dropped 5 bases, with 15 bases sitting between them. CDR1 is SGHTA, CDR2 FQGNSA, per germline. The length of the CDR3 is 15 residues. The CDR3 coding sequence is TGTGCCAGCAGCTTAGGTCCCAGGGGTGGAAACGAGCAGTACTTC. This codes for CASSLGPRGGNEQYF. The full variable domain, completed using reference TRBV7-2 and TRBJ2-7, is GAGVSQSPSNKVTEKGKDVELRCDPISGHTALYWYRQSLGQGLEFLIYFQGNSAPDKSGLPSDRFSAERTGGSVSTLTIQRTQQEDSAVYLCASSLGPRGGNEQYFGPGTRLTVT.

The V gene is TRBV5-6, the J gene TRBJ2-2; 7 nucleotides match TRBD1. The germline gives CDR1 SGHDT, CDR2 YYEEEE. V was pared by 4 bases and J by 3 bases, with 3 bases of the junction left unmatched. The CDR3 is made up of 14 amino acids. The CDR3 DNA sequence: TGTGCCAGCAGCGGGGGACAGTACACCGGGGAGCTGTTTTTT. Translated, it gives CASSGGQYTGELFF.

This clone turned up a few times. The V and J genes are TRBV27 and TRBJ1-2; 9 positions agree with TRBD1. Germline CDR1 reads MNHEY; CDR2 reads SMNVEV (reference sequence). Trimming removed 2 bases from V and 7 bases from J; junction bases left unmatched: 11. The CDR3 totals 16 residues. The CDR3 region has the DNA TGTGCCAGCAGTTTACTGACGGGACAGGGTCCACGTGGCTACACCTTC. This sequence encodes CASSLLTGQGPRGYTF.

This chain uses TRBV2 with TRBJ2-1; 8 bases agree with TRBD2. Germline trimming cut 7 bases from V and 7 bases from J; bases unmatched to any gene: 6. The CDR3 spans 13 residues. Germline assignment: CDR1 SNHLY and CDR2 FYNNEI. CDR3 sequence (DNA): TGTGCCAGCATGGGACTAGAGTGGAATGAGCAGTTCTTC. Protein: CASMGLEWNEQFF. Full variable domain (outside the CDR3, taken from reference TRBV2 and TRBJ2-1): EPEVTQTPSHQVTQMGQEVILRCVPISNHLYFYWYRQILGQKVEFLVSFYNNEISEKSEIFDDQFSVERPDGSNFTLKIRSTKLEDSAMYFCASMGLEWNEQFFGPGTRLTVL.

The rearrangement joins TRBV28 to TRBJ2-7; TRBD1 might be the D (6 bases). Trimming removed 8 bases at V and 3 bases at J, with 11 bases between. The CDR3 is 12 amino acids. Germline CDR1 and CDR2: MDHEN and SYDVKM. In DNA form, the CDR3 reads TGTGCCAGCGCGACAGGAGACTACGAGCAGTACTTC. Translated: CASATGDYEQYF. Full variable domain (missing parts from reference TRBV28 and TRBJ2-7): DVKVTQSSRYLVKRTGEKVFLECVQDMDHENMFWYRQDPGLGLRLIYFSYDVKMKEKGDIPEGYSVSREKKERFSLILESASTNQTSMYLCASATGDYEQYFGPGTRLTVT.

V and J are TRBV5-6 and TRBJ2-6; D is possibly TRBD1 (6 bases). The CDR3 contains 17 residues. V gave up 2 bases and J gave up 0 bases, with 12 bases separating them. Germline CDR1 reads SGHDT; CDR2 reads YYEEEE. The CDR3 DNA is TGTGCCAGCAGCTTCTCGGCAGGGGACTCTGGGGCCAACGTCCTGACTTTC. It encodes CASSFSAGDSGANVLTF.